This TCR beta chain stems from a study of shared clonotypes between healthy human individuals. V was clipped by 4 bases and J by 2 bases; unmatched bases: 5. CDR1 is SGHKS and CDR2 is YYEKEE in the germline V gene (reference sequence). This CDR3 has 14 residues. Several immunoSEQ 96-well plates shared each subset's DNA, each plate a replicate. Profiling relied on immunoSEQ multiplex PCR, and the TCRdb table lists in-frame clones only, not all of them. In the table there are over 1.5 million clones, 98% of which are singletons. Donors, healthy HIV-negative adults, lacked recent acute infections or vaccinations.

V and J are TRBV5-5 and TRBJ1-2, with 7 bases fitting TRBD1. The sequence was obtained from a man aged 30-40 years in good health. Material: naive CD4+ T cells sorted from blood. Specified subset: CD45RA+ positively selected. The CDR3 loop is CASSRIQGNYGYTF. The CDR3 DNA follows: TGTGCCAGCAGCCGGATACAGGGGAACTATGGCTACACCTTC. The full variable domain, completed using reference TRBV5-5 and TRBJ1-2, is DAGVTQSPTHLIKTRGQQVTLRCSPISGHKSVSWYQQVLGQGPQFIFQYYEKEERGRGNFPDRFSARQFPNYSSELNVNALLLGDSALYLCASSRIQGNYGYTFGSGTRLTVV.